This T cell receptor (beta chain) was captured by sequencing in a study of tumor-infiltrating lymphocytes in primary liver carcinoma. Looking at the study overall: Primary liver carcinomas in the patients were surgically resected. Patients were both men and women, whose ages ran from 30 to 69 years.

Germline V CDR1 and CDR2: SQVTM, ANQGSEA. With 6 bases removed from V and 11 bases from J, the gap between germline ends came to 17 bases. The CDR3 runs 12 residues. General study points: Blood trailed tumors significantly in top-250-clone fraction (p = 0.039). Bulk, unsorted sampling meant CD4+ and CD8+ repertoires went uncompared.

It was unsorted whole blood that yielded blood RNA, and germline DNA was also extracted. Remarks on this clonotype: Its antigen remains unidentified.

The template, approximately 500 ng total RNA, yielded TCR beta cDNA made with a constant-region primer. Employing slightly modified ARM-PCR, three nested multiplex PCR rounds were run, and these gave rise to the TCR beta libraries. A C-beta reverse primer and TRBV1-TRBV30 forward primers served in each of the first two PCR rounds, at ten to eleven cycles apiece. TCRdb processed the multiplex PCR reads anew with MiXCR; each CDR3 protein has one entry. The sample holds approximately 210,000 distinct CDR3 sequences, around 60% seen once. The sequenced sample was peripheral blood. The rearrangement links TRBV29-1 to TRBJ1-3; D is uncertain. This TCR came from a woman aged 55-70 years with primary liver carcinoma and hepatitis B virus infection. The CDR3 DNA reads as TGCAGCGTCGGCGGGCATGGAAATGCCATATATTTT. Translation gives CSVGGHGNAIYF. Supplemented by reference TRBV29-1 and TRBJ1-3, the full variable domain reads SAVISQKPSRDICQRGTSLTIQCQVDSQVTMMFWYRQQPGQSLTLIATANQGSEATYESGFVIDKFPISRPNLTFSTLTVSNMSPEDSSIYLCSVGGHGNAIYFGEGSWLTVV.